The 27 T cell receptor beta chains in this list originate from one sample, sequenced in a study of blood T cell repertoires in COVID-19. Profiled with immunoSEQ multiplex PCR; TCRdb holds only in-frame clones, not every one. The data show about 21,000 clones, about 90% seen once. The specimen was peripheral blood. These receptors originate from a man between 65 and 85 years old with active COVID-19.

V gene TRBV18 combines with J gene TRBJ2-1; 12 nucleotides align to TRBD2. The CDR3 covers 16 residues. Germline loops: CDR1 KGHSH, CDR2 LQKENI. V shed 5 bases, J shed 4 bases, and the junction held 6 bases outside the gene matches. The CDR3 loop is CASSSGLAGYYNEQFF. The CDR3 bases are TGTGCCAGCTCATCGGGACTAGCGGGTTATTACAATGAGCAGTTCTTC.

A single count supports this clone. This chain uses TRBV6-2 or TRBV6-3 with TRBJ2-7; D remains unclear. The CDR3 is made up of 12 amino acids. The V end was cut by 2 bases, the J end by 2 bases, with 4 bases between. Germline-derived CDR1 and CDR2 are MNHEY and SVGEGT. The CDR3 nucleotides are TGTGCCAGCAGTTACCCCGCCTACGAGCAGTACTTC. Amino acids: CASSYPAYEQYF.

This clone turned up a few times. The DNA of the CDR3 is TGTGCCAGCAGCTACCGGGATCAAGAGACCCAGTACTTC. Amino acids: CASSYRDQETQYF. The chain is built from TRBV7-9 and TRBJ2-5; possible D gene TRBD2, 5 bases. V lost 4 bases to trimming and J lost 2 bases, with 8 bases between them. The germline CDR1 and CDR2 sequences are SEHNR and FQNEAQ (reference sequence). This CDR3 is 13 amino acids long.

The chain employs TRBV2 and TRBJ2-1; D perhaps matches TRBD2 (5 bases). V lost 4 bases, J lost 12 bases, and 13 bases lay in between. The CDR3 length is 12 residues. The V gene's germline CDR1 is SNHLY and CDR2 FYNNEI. The CDR3 protein is CASSAAGVGQFF. The CDR3 DNA sequence: TGTGCCAGCAGTGCAGCCGGGGTGGGGCAGTTCTTC. Full variable domain (missing parts from reference TRBV2 and TRBJ2-1): EPEVTQTPSHQVTQMGQEVILRCVPISNHLYFYWYRQILGQKVEFLVSFYNNEISEKSEIFDDQFSVERPDGSNFTLKIRSTKLEDSAMYFCASSAAGVGQFFGPGTRLTVL.

The rearrangement joins TRBV3-1 (or the pseudogene TRBV3-2) to TRBJ2-5; D unresolved. Trimming removed 1 base at V and 1 base at J, with 13 bases between. The germline V gene has CDR1 LGHDT and CDR2 YNNKEL (reference sequence). This CDR3 has 16 residues. CDR3 in amino acids: CASSQGFHTSQETQYF. The CDR3 coding sequence is TGTGCCAGCAGCCAAGGGTTTCACACCAGCCAAGAGACCCAGTACTTC.

The count of this clone is one. V usage is TRBV18 and J usage is TRBJ2-5; 9 bases align to TRBD1. Losses at the gene ends were 3 bases for V and 1 base for J; bases not matched to a gene: 0. The germline gives CDR1 KGHSH, CDR2 LQKENI. The CDR3 is made up of 14 amino acids. DNA of the CDR3: TGTGCCAGCTCACCGGGACAGGGCCAAGAGACCCAGTACTTC. This translates into CASSPGQGQETQYF.

The J gene is TRBJ1-2, the V gene TRBV6-5, with 8 positions matching TRBD1. This CDR3 spans 15 amino acids. Looked up from germline, CDR1 is MNHEY and CDR2 is SVGAGI. After removal of 0 bases from V and 6 bases from J, the junction contained 6 bases not matched to a gene. CDR3 sequence (DNA): TGTGCCAGCAGTTACTCTCCAGGGGGCGCAAATGGCTACACCTTC. This sequence encodes CASSYSPGGANGYTF.

The chain employs TRBV28 and TRBJ1-6; D may be TRBD1 (5 bases). Trimming removed 4 bases at V and 2 bases at J, with 9 bases between. Looked up from germline, CDR1 is MDHEN and CDR2 is SYDVKM. The CDR3 runs to 15 residues. CDR3 residues: CASSSGNPYNSPLHF. The CDR3 DNA sequence: TGTGCCAGCAGTTCAGGGAACCCCTATAATTCACCCCTCCACTTT.

Only a few counts were recorded for this clone. The chain has TRBV24-1 and TRBJ2-5; 10 positions match TRBD1. Germline V gene sequence: CDR1 KGHDR, CDR2 SFDVKD. There are 16 residues in the CDR3. V was clipped by 4 bases and J by 0 bases; unmatched bases: 4. The CDR3 nucleotides read TGTGCCACCAGTGAGCCCGGGACAGGGGACCAAGAGACCCAGTACTTC. Translated: CATSEPGTGDQETQYF.

This clone was recorded only once. The CDR3 region has the DNA TGTGCCAGCAGCTCCTCCGTGGGTAGCGGGGGGGAAACGCAGTATTTT. Protein sequence: CASSSSVGSGGETQYF. The V gene is TRBV7-2, the J gene TRBJ2-3, with TRBD2 identical over 11 bases. Germline trimming cut 4 bases from V and 9 bases from J; bases unmatched to any gene: 12. In germline, CDR1 is SGHTA, CDR2 FQGNSA. The CDR3 sequence is 16 residues long.

The chain carries TRBV19 and TRBJ1-2; D call uncertain. V lost 6 bases to trimming and J lost 4 bases, with 15 bases between them. This CDR3 has 14 residues. Germline CDR1 and CDR2: LNHDA and SQIVND (reference sequence). The CDR3 coding sequence is TGTGCCAGTAGCCAAAATCAGAATCTCTATGGCTACACCTTC. This gives the protein CASSQNQNLYGYTF.

The chain has TRBV7-6 and TRBJ1-4; 7 nucleotides agree with TRBD1. The CDR3 length is 15 residues. The germline V gene has CDR1 SGHVS and CDR2 FNYEAQ. Germline trimming cut 6 bases from V and 3 bases from J; bases unmatched to any gene: 7. CDR3 in amino acids: CASRSSTGSNEKLFF. In nucleotides, the CDR3 is TGTGCCAGCAGGTCCTCGACAGGGTCTAATGAAAAACTGTTTTTT.

The genes are TRBV4-2 and TRBJ1-3, with 7 bases identical to TRBD1. CDR1 and CDR2 from the germline V gene are LGHNA and YNFKEQ. The CDR3 spans 18 residues. V shed 0 bases, J shed 0 bases, and the junction held 8 bases outside the gene matches. For the CDR3, the DNA is TGTGCCAGCAGCCAAGATCCTCAGGGACAGAACTCTGGAAACACCATATATTTT. This codes for CASSQDPQGQNSGNTIYF.

This sequence joins TRBV4-3 and TRBJ2-7; D unclear. The CDR3 loop spans 13 amino acids. CDR1 LGHNA and CDR2 YSLEER come from the germline V gene. V lost 1 base and J lost 3, with 7 bases in between. For the CDR3, the DNA is TGCGCCAGCAGCCAAGTCCCCAGCTACGAGCAGTACTTC. Translated, it gives CASSQVPSYEQYF.

The chain is built from TRBV10-3 and TRBJ1-5; no clear D. Germline V gene lookup returns CDR1 ENHRY and CDR2 SYGVKD. Trimming took off 8 bases at V and 4 bases at J, with 12 bases between the two ends. The CDR3 consists of 13 residues. Here the CDR3 DNA reads TGTGCCATCGGAGGGAACACAAATCAGCCCCAGCATTTT. Its translation is CAIGGNTNQPQHF.

This clone has just a few counts. V and J are TRBV4-3 and TRBJ2-7; 13 nucleotides line up with TRBD2. From germline, CDR1 is LGHNA and CDR2 YSLEER. After removal of 4 bases from V and 2 bases from J, the junction contained 8 bases not matched to a gene. CDR3 length: 17 residues. This CDR3 is CASSLGLAGVNPYEQYF. Written as DNA, the CDR3 is TGCGCCAGCAGCCTCGGACTAGCGGGAGTGAACCCCTACGAGCAGTACTTC.

CDR3: CAISAQGATNEKLFF. The CDR3 DNA is TGTGCCATCAGTGCCCAGGGGGCAACTAATGAAAAACTGTTTTTT. The chain couples TRBV10-3 to TRBJ1-4; 7 bases line up with TRBD1. V lost 4 bases and J lost 0; bases outside the gene matches: 2. This CDR3 comprises 15 residues. Germline loops: CDR1 ENHRY, CDR2 SYGVKD.

The chain carries TRBV5-1 and TRBJ2-1; D possibly corresponds to TRBD2 (7 bases). CDR3 size: 15 residues. The germline CDR1 and CDR2 sequences are SGHRS and YFSETQ. With 3 bases removed from V and 5 bases from J, the gap between germline ends came to 15 bases. This chain's CDR3 is CASSWVAGANNEQFF. The CDR3 bases are TGCGCCAGCAGCTGGGTGGCGGGGGCCAACAATGAGCAGTTCTTC.

This chain links TRBV20-1 with TRBJ1-2; D may be TRBD1 (5 bases). The V and J ends lost 3 bases and 2 bases respectively, with 7 bases between them. The CDR3 spans 12 residues. The germline V gene has CDR1 DFQATT and CDR2 SNEGSKA (reference sequence). CDR3 protein: CSASSGNYGYTF. The DNA for the CDR3 is TGCAGTGCTAGTTCAGGGAACTATGGCTACACCTTC.

The chain uses TRBV28 and TRBJ1-4, with TRBD1 matching over 9 bases. This CDR3 is 14 amino acids long. J lost 8 bases, V lost 4 bases, and 5 bases had no gene match. CDR1 and CDR2 from the germline V gene are MDHEN and SYDVKM. CDR3 sequence reads: CASSSQGAPEKLFF. CDR3 sequence (DNA): TGTGCCAGCAGTTCACAGGGGGCGCCGGAAAAACTGTTTTTT. The variable domain in full, completed from reference TRBV28 and TRBJ1-4, reads DVKVTQSSRYLVKRTGEKVFLECVQDMDHENMFWYRQDPGLGLRLIYFSYDVKMKEKGDIPEGYSVSREKKERFSLILESASTNQTSMYLCASSSQGAPEKLFFGSGTQLSVL.

The rearrangement uses TRBV6-5 and TRBJ1-1; 7 positions agree with TRBD1. Germline V gene data show CDR1 as MNHEY and CDR2 as SVGAGI. The V gene end was trimmed by 6 bases and the J gene end by 3 bases; junction bases not matched to a gene: 1. The CDR3 runs to 12 residues. Here the CDR3 DNA reads TGTGCCAGCAGAACAGGGGACACTGAAGCTTTCTTT. Translated, it gives CASRTGDTEAFF.

The chain is built from TRBV4-1 and TRBJ1-1; D not resolved. This CDR3 is built from 17 residues. With 0 bases removed from V and 3 bases from J, the gap between germline ends came to 17 bases. CDR1 is MGHRA and CDR2 is YSYEKL in the germline V gene. CDR3 protein: CASSQEYGEVAYTEAFF. The DNA of the CDR3 is TGCGCCAGCAGCCAAGAATACGGGGAGGTCGCGTACACTGAAGCTTTCTTT.

This chain joins TRBV10-2 and TRBJ1-6; D is perhaps TRBD1 (5 bases). Germline V gene data show CDR1 as WSHSY and CDR2 as SAAADI. V was cut by 7 bases and J by 11 bases, with 18 bases left in between. The CDR3 length is 14 residues. For the CDR3, the DNA is TGCGCCAGCACCAGGGTTGCAGAAATGGCACCCCTCCACTTT. It specifies CASTRVAEMAPLHF.

The chain links TRBV5-4 to TRBJ1-2; D not certain. The V gene lost 2 bases and the J gene lost 1 base, with 9 bases spanning the gap. CDR3 size: 14 residues. The V gene's germline CDR1 is SGHNT and CDR2 YYREEE (reference sequence). CDR3: CASSFGGGNYGYTF. CDR3 coding DNA: TGTGCCAGCAGCTTTGGTGGCGGTAACTATGGCTACACCTTC.

The chain employs TRBV6-5 and TRBJ1-2; possibly TRBD1 for D (5 bases). The CDR3 totals 13 residues. Per the germline V gene, CDR1 is MNHEY and CDR2 is SVGAGI. V shed 5 bases and J shed 4 bases, with 11 bases lying between them. In DNA, the CDR3 is TGTGCCAGCAGTCTCAGACAGTTCTATGGCTACACCTTC. The encoded protein is CASSLRQFYGYTF.

On this clone itself: This sample includes further DNA sequences coding for the same CDR3. The V and J genes are TRBV24-1 and TRBJ2-1; 9 positions agree with TRBD2. J gave up 6 bases and V 1 base, and 6 bases lay outside the gene matches. The germline V gene has CDR1 KGHDR and CDR2 SFDVKD. The CDR3 covers 16 residues. CDR3 region: CATSDFPGLASNEQFF. The CDR3, as DNA: TGTGCCACCAGTGATTTCCCCGGACTAGCGAGCAATGAGCAGTTCTTC.

The chain combines TRBV2 with TRBJ1-6; 10 nucleotides align to TRBD1. The CDR3 has 15 amino acids. The V and J ends lost 7 bases and 7 bases, in that order; junction bases with no gene match: 7. CDR1 and CDR2 from the germline V gene are SNHLY and FYNNEI. The CDR3 DNA follows: TGTGCCAGCACTGGGACAGGGGCCGGGAATTCACCCCTCCACTTT. Translating it yields CASTGTGAGNSPLHF. The full variable domain, completed using reference TRBV2 and TRBJ1-6, is EPEVTQTPSHQVTQMGQEVILRCVPISNHLYFYWYRQILGQKVEFLVSFYNNEISEKSEIFDDQFSVERPDGSNFTLKIRSTKLEDSAMYFCASTGTGAGNSPLHFGNGTRLTVT.